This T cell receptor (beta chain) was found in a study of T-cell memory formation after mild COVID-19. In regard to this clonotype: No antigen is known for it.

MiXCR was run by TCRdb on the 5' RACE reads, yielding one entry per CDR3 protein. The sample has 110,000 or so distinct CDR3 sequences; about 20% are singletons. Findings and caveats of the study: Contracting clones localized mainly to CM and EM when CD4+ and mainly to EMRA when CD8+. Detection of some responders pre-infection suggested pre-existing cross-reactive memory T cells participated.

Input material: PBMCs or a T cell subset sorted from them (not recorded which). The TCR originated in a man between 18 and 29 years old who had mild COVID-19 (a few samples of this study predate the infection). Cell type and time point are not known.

As DNA, the CDR3 is TGCAGTGCTTGGGACAGAGGACATTCTGGGGAGCTGTTTTTT. Residues: CSAWDRGHSGELFF. V is TRBV20-1 and J is TRBJ2-2, with TRBD1 identical over 7 bases. The CDR3 is 14 amino acids. V was pared by 5 bases and J by 8 bases, with 11 bases of the junction left unmatched. Germline CDR1 reads DFQATT; CDR2 reads SNEGSKA (reference sequence).